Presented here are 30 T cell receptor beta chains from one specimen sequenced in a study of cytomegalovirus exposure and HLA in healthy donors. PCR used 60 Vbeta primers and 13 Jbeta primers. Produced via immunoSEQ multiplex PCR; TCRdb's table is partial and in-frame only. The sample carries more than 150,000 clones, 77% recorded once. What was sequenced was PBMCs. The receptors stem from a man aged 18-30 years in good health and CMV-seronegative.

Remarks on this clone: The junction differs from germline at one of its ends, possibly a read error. The CDR3 spells CVSSTGESGELFF. The DNA of the CDR3 is TGTGTCAGCAGCACAGGGGAATCGGGGGAGCTGTTTTTT. V gene TRBV6-5 combines with J gene TRBJ2-2, with 7 bases aligning to TRBD1. This CDR3 spans 13 amino acids. Per the germline V gene, CDR1 is MNHEY and CDR2 is SVGAGI.

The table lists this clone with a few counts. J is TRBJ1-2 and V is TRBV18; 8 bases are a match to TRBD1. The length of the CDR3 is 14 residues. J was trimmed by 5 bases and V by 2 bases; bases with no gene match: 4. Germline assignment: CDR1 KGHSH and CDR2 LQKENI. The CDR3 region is CASSPGQGTYGYTF. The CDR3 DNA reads TGTGCCAGCTCACCAGGACAGGGAACTTATGGCTACACCTTC.

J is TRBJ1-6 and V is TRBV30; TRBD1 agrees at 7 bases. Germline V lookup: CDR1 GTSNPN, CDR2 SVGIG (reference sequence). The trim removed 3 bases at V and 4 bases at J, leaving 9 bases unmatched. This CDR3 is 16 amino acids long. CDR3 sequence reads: CAWSRRTGQYNSPLHF. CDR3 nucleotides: TGTGCCTGGAGCCGTCGGACGGGACAGTATAATTCACCCCTCCACTTT.

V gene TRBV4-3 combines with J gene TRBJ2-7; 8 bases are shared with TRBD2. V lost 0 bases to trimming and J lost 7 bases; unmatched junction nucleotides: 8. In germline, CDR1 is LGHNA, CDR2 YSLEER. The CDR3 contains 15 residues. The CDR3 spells CASSQDGTGTREQYF. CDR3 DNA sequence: TGCGCCAGCAGCCAAGACGGAACGGGGACTAGGGAGCAGTACTTC.

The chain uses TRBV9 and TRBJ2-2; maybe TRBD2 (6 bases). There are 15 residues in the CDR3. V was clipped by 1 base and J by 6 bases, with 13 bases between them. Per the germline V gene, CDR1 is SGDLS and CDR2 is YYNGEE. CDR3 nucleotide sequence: TGTGCCAGCAGCGTAATGGGGGGTGGCGCCGGGGAGCTGTTTTTT. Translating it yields CASSVMGGGAGELFF.

This CDR3 reads CASSRLGGQETQYF. The CDR3 DNA sequence: TGCGCCAGCAGCAGACTAGGTGGCCAAGAGACCCAGTACTTC. The chain uses TRBV5-1 and TRBJ2-5; weak D call: TRBD2 (6 bases). Trimming removed 4 bases from V and 1 base from J, with 11 bases in between. This CDR3 is built from 14 residues. Germline values: CDR1 SGHRS, CDR2 YFSETQ.

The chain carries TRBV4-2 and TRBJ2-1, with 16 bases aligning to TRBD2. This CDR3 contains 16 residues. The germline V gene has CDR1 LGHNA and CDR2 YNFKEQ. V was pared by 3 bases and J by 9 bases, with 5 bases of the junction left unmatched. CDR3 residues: CASSHGTSGGATEQFF. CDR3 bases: TGTGCCAGCAGCCATGGGACTAGCGGGGGGGCCACTGAGCAGTTCTTC.

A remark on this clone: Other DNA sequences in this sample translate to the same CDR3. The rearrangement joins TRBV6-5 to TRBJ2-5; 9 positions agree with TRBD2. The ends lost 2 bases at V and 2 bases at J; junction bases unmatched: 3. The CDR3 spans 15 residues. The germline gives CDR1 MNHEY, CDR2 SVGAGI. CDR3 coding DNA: TGTGCCAGCAGTTACAGTCTAGCGGGGCAAGAGACCCAGTACTTC. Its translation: CASSYSLAGQETQYF.

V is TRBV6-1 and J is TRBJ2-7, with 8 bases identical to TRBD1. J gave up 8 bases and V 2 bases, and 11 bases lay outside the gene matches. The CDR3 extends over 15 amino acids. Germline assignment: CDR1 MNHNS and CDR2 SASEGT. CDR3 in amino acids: CASSESGAGGFQQYF. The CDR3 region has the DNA TGTGCCAGCAGTGAATCAGGGGCAGGGGGCTTTCAGCAGTACTTC.

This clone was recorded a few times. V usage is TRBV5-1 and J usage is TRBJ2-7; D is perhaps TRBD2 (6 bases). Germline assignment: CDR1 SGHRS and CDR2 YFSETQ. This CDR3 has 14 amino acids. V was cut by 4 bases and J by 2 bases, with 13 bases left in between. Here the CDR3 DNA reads TGCGCCAGCAGCCCGGGGACTCCTACCTACGAGCAGTACTTC. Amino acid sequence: CASSPGTPTYEQYF.

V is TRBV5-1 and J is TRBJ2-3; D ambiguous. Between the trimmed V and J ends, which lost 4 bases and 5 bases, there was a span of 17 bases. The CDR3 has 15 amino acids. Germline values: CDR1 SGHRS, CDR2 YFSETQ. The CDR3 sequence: CASSPPTLRVDTQYF. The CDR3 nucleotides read TGCGCCAGCAGCCCACCAACTCTCCGGGTAGATACGCAGTATTTT.

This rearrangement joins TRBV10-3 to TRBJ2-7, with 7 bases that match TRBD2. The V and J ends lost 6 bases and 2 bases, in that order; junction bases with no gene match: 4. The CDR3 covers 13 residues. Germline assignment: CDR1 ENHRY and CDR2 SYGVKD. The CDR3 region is CAISSGAPYEQYF. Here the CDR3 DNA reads TGTGCCATCAGCAGCGGGGCACCCTACGAGCAGTACTTC.

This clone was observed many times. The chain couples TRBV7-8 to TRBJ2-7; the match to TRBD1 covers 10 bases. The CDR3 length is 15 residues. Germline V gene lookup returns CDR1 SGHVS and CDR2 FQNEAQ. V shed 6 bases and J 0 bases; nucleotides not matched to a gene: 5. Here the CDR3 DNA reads TGTGCCAGCAGGGGGGACAGGGGTCCCTCCTACGAGCAGTACTTC. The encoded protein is CASRGDRGPSYEQYF. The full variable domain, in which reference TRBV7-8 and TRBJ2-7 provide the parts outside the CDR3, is GAGVSQSPRYKVAKRGQDVALRCDPISGHVSLFWYQQALGQGPEFLTYFQNEAQLDKSGLPSDRFFAERPEGSVSTLKIQRTQQEDSAVYLCASRGDRGPSYEQYFGPGTRLTVT.

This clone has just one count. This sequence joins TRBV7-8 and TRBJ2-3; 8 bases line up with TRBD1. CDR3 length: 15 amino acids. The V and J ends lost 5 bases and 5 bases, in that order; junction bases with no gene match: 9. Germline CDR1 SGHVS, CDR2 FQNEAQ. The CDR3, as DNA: TGTGCCAGCAGCACGGTTTCAGGGGGCCTAGATACGCAGTATTTT. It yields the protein CASSTVSGGLDTQYF.

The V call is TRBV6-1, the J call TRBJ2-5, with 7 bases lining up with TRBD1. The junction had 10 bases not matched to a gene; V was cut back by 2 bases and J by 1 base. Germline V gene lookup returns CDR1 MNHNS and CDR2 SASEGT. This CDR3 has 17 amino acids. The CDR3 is CASSELLPGTAQETQYF. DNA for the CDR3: TGTGCCAGCAGTGAACTTTTGCCCGGGACAGCCCAAGAGACCCAGTACTTC.

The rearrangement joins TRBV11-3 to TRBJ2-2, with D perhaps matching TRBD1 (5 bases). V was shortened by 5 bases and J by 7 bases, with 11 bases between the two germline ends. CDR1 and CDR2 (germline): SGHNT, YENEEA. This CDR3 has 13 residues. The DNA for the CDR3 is TGTGCCAGCAGCACAGGATCAGGCGGGGAGCTGTTTTTT. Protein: CASSTGSGGELFF.

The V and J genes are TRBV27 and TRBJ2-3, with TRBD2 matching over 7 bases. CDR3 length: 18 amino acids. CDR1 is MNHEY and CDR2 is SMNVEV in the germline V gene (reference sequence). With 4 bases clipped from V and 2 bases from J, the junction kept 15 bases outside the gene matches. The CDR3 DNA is TGTGCCAGCAGTTCGCCAAGGAAGCTGGGACTAAACACAGATACGCAGTATTTT. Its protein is CASSSPRKLGLNTDTQYF.

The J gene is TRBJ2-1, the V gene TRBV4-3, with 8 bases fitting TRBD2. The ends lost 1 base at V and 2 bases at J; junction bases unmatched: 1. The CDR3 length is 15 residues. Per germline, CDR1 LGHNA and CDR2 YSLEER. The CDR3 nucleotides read TGCGCCAGCAGCCAAGTTAGCGGGGCCTACAATGAGCAGTTCTTC. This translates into CASSQVSGAYNEQFF.

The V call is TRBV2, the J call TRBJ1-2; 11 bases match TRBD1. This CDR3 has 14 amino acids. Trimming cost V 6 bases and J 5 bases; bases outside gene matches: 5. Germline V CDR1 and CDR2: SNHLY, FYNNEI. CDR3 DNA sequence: TGTGCCAGCAGAGGGACAGGGGGTTCTTATGGCTACACCTTC. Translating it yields CASRGTGGSYGYTF.

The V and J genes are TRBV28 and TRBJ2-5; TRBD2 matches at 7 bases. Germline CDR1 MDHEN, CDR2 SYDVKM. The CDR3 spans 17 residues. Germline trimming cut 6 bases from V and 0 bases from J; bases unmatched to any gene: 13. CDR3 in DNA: TGTGCCAGCAGAGAATCCGGGACTACCCCGTACCAAGAGACCCAGTACTTC. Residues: CASRESGTTPYQETQYF. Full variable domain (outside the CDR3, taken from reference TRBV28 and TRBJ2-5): DVKVTQSSRYLVKRTGEKVFLECVQDMDHENMFWYRQDPGLGLRLIYFSYDVKMKEKGDIPEGYSVSREKKERFSLILESASTNQTSMYLCASRESGTTPYQETQYFGPGTRLLVL.

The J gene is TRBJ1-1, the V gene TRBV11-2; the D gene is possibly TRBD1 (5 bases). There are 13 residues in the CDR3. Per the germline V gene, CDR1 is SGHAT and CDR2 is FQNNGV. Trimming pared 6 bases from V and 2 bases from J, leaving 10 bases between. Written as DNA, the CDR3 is TGTGCCAGCAGGGGGGGTCCTAACACTGAAGCTTTCTTT. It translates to CASRGGPNTEAFF.

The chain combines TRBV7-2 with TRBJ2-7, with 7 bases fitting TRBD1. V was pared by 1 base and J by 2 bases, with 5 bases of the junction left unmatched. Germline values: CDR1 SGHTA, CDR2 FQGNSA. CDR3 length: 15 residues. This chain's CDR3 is CASSLERQGPYEQYF. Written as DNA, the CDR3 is TGTGCCAGCAGCTTAGAGAGACAGGGTCCCTACGAGCAGTACTTC.

In DNA form, the CDR3 reads TGTGCCAGCAGCCGGGGCTGGGAGGGAGGGCGTGCCGAGCAGTACTTC. Its protein is CASSRGWEGGRAEQYF. The V gene is TRBV7-9, the J gene TRBJ2-7, with 7 bases lining up with TRBD2. Germline V gene lookup returns CDR1 SEHNR and CDR2 FQNEAQ (reference sequence). CDR3 length equals 16 residues. Trimming cost V 5 bases and J 6 bases; bases outside gene matches: 16.

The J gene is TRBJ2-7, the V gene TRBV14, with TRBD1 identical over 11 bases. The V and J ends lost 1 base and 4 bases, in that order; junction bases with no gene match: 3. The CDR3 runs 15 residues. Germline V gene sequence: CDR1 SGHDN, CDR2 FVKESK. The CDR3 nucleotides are TGTGCCAGCAGCCAAGGGACAGGGGGCTTGTACGAGCAGTACTTC. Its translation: CASSQGTGGLYEQYF. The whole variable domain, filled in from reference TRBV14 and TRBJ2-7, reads EAGVTQFPSHSVIEKGQTVTLRCDPISGHDNLYWYRRVMGKEIKFLLHFVKESKQDESGMPNNRFLAERTGGTYSTLKVQPAELEDSGVYFCASSQGTGGLYEQYFGPGTRLTVT.

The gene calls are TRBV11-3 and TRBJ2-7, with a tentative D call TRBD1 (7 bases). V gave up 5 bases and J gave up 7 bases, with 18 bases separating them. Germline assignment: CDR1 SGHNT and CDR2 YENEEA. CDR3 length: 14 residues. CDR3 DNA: TGTGCCAGCAGCCCCAGGACAGGAGGGGGGGAGCAGTACTTC. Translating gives CASSPRTGGGEQYF.

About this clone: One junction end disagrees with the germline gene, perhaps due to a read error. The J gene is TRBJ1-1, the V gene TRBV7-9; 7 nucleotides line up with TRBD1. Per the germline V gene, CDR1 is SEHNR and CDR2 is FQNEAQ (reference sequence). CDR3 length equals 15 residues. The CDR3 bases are TGTTCCAGCAGCTTAGTAGGGGGCGGGAACACTGAAGCTTTCTTT. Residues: CSSSLVGGGNTEAFF.

CDR3 in amino acids: CASSLSGVGETQYF. As DNA, the CDR3 is TGTGCCAGCAGCTTAAGTGGAGTGGGAGAGACCCAGTACTTC. The chain couples TRBV13 to TRBJ2-5; D unresolved. This CDR3 has 14 amino acids. Trimming took 2 bases from V and 4 from J, leaving 11 bases between them. Per germline, CDR1 PRHDT and CDR2 FYEKMQ (reference sequence).

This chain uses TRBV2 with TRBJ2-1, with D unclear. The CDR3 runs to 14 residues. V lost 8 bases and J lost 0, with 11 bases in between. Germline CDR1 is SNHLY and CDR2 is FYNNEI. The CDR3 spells CASRYSSSYNEQFF. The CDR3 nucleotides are TGTGCCAGCCGGTACTCGAGCTCCTACAATGAGCAGTTCTTC.

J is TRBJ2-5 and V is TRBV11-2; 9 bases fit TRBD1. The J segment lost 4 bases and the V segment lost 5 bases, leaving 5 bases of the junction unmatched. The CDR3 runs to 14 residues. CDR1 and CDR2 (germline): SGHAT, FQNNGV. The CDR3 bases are TGTGCCAGCAGCCCGACAGGGGGAGGAGAGACCCAGTACTTC. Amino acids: CASSPTGGGETQYF.

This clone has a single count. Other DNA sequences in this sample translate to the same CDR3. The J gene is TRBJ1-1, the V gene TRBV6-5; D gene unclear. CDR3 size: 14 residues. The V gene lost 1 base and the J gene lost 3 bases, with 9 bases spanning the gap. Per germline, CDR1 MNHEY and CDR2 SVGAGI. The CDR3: CASSYYSQDTEAFF. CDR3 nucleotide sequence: TGTGCCAGCAGTTACTATAGTCAGGACACTGAAGCTTTCTTT.